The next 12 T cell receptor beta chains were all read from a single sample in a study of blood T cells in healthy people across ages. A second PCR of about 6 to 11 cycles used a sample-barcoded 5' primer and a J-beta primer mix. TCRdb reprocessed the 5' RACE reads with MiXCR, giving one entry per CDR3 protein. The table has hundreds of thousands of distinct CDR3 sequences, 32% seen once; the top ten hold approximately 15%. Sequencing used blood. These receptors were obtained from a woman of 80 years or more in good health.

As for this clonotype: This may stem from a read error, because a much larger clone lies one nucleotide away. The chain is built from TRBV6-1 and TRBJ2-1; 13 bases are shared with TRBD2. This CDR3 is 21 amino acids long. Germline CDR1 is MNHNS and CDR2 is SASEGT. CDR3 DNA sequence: TGTGCCAGCAGCCCAAGCAAGACTAGCGGGGGGCTCTTAAGCTCCTACAATGAGCAGGTCTTC. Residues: CASSPSKTSGGLLSSYNEQVF.

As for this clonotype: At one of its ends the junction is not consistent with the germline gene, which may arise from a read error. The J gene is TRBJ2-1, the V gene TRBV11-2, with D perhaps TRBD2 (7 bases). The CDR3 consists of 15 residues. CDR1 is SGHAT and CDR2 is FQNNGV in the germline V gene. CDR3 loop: CASSSGAGAYNEQFF. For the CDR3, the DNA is TGTGCCAGTAGCTCGGGGGCGGGGGCCTACAATGAGCAGTTCTTC.

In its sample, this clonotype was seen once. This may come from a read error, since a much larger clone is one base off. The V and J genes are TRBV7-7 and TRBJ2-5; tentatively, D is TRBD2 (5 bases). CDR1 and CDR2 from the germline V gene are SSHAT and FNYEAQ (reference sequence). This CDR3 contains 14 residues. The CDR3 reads CASSLAQIQETQYF. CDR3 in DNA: TGTGCTAGCAGCTTAGCGCAGATCCAAGAGACCCAGTACTTC.

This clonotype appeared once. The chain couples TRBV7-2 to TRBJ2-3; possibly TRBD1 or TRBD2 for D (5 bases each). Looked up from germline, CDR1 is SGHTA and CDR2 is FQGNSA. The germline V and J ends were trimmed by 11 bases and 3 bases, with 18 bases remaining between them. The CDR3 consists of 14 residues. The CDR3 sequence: CAVLGGDGTDTQYF. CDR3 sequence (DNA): TGTGCCGTCCTGGGTGGGGACGGTACAGATACGCAGTATTTT.

The DNA of the CDR3 is TGCAGTGCTAGTTTTCGGGGTTTTGGGAATGAGCAGTTCTTC. This translates into CSASFRGFGNEQFF. The chain uses TRBV20-1 and TRBJ2-1; tentative D call: TRBD2 (5 bases). The length of the CDR3 is 14 residues. The V end lost 3 bases, the J end lost 7 bases, and 16 bases lay between the germline ends. Germline CDR1 DFQATT, CDR2 SNEGSKA (reference sequence).

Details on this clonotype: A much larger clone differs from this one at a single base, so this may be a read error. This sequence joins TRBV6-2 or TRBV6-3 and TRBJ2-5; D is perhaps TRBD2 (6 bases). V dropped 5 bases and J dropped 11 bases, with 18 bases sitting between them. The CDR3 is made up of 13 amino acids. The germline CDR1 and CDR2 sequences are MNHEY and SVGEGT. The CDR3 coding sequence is TGTGCCAGCAGTCTGGGCTCTAGCGATGAGCAGTACTTC. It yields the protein CASSLGSSDEQYF.

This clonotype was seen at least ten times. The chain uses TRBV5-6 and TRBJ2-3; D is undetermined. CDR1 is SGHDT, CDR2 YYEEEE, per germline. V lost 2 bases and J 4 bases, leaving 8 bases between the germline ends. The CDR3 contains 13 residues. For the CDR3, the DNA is TGTGCCAGCAGCTTACCCAGCTCAGATACGCAGTATTTT. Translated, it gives CASSLPSSDTQYF. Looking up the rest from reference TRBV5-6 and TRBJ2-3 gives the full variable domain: DAGVTQSPTHLIKTRGQQVTLRCSPKSGHDTVSWYQQALGQGPQFIFQYYEEEERQRGNFPDRFSGHQFPNYSSELNVNALLLGDSALYLCASSLPSSDTQYFGPGTRLTVL.

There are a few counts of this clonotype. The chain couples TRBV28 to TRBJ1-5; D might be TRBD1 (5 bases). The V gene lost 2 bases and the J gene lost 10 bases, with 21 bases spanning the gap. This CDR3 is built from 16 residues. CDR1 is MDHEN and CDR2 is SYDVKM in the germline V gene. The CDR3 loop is CASSLPDGAFGQPQHF. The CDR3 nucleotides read TGTGCCAGCAGTTTACCCGACGGGGCATTCGGCCAACCCCAGCATTTT.

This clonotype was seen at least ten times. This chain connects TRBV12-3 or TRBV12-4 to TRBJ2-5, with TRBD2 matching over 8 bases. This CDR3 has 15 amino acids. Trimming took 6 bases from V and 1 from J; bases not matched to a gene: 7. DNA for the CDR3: TGTGCCAGCAGCCCGGGGGGGACGCGCCAAGAGACCCAGTACTTC. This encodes CASSPGGTRQETQYF.

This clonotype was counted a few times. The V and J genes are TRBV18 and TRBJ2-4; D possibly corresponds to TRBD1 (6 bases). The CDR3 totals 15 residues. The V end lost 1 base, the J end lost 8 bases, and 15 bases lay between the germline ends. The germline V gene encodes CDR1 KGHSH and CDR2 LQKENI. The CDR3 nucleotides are TGTGCCAGCTCACCACGGGCAGGGGATCGAGACATTCAGTACTTC. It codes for CASSPRAGDRDIQYF.

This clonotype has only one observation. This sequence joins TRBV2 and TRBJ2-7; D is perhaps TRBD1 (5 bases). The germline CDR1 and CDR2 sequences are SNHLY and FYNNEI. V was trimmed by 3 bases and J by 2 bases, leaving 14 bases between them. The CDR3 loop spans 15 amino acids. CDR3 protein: CASSDVARATYEQYF. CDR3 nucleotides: TGTGCCAGCAGTGACGTGGCCAGGGCCACCTACGAGCAGTACTTC.

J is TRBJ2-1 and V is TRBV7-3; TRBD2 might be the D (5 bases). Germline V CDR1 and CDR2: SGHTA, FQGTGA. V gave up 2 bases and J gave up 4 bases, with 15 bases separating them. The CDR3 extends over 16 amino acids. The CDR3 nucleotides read TGTGCCAGCAGCTTATGGGCTAGCAGGATATACAATGAGCAGTTCTTC. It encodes CASSLWASRIYNEQFF.